The table lists the clone carrying this T cell receptor beta chain with a few counts. What it recognizes is unknown. This sample stems from a study of cytomegalovirus exposure and HLA in healthy donors. 60 Vbeta and 13 Jbeta primers were used in PCR. TCRdb's copy holds only in-frame clones and misses some; the assay was immunoSEQ multiplex PCR. The sample shows around 100,000 clones, roughly 74% of them seen only once. CDR1 and CDR2 from the germline V gene are LNHDA and SQIVND (reference sequence). The CDR3 is 18 amino acids. J was trimmed by 1 base and V by 4 bases; bases with no gene match: 9. General study findings and limits: Most likely, a cluster of highly shared sequence variants arose as a sequencing artifact.

The receptor was derived from a woman younger than 35 in good health and CMV-seropositive. The specimen sequenced was PBMCs. The chain joins TRBV19 to TRBJ2-7, with 14 bases lining up with TRBD2. The CDR3 region is CASSTPSGLAGGSYEQYF. Here the CDR3 DNA reads TGTGCCAGTAGTACACCTTCTGGACTAGCGGGAGGATCCTACGAGCAGTACTTC.